Included here is one T cell receptor beta chain sequence, with context. Measured with immunoSEQ multiplex PCR; TCRdb has only the in-frame clones, and not every one. The sample yields approximately 190,000 clones, 82% seen once. This sample was taken from a study of blood T cell repertoires in COVID-19. The CDR3 extends over 13 amino acids. Germline lookup yields CDR1 MDHEN and CDR2 SYDVKM. V gave up 3 bases and J gave up 9 bases; unmatched junction bases: 3. The material sequenced was peripheral blood. The gene calls are TRBV28 and TRBJ2-1; TRBD2 matches 9 bases. This clonotype was obtained from a woman under 40 with acute or convalescent COVID-19. The CDR3 region is CASSFLAGPEQFF. In DNA form, the CDR3 reads TGTGCCAGCAGTTTCCTAGCGGGACCTGAGCAGTTCTTC.